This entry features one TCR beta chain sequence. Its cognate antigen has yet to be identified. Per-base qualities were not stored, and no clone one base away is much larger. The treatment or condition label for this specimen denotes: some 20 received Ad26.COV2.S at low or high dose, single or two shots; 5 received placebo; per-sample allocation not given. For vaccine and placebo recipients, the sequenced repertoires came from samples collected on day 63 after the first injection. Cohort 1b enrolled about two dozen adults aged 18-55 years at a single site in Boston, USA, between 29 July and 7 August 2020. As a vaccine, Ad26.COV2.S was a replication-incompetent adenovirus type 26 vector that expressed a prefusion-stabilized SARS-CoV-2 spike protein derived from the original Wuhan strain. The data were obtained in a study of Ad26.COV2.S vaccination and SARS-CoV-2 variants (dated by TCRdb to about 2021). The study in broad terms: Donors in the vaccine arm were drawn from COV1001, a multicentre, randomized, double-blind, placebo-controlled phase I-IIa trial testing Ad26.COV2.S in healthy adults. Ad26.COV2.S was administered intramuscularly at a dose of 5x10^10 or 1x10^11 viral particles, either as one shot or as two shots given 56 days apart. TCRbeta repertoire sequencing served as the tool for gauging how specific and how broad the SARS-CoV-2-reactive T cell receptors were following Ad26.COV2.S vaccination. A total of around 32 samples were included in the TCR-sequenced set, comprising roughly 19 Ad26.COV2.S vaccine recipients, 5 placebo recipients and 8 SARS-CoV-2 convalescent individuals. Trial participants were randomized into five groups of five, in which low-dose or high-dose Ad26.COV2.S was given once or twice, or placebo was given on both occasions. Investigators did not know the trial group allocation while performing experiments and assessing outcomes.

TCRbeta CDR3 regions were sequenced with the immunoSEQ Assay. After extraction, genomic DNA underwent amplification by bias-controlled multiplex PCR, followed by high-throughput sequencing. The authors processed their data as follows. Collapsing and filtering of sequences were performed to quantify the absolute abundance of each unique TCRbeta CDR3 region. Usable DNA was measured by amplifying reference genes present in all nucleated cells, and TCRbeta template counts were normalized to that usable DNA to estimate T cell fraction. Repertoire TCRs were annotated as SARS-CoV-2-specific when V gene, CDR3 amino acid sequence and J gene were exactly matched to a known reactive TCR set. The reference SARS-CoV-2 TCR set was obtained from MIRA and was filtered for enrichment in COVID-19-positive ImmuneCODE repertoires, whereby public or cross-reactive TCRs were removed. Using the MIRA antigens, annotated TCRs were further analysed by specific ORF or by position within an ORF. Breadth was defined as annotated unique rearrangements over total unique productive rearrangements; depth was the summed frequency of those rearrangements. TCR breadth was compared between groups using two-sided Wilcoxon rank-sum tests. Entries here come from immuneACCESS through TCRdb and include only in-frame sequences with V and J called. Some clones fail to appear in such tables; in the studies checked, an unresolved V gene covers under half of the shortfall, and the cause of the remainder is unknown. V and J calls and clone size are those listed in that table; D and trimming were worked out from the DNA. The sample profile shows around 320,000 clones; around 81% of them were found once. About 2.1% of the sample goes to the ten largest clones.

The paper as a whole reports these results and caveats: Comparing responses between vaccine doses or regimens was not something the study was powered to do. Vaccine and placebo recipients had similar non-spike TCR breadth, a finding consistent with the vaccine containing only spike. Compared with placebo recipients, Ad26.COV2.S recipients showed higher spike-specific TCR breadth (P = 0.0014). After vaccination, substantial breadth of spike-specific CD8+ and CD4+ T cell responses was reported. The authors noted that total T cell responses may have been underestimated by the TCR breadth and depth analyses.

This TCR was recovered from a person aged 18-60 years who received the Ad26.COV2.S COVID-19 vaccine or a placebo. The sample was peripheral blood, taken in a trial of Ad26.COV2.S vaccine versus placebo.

The CDR3: CASRDPEGQPQHF. Here is the DNA: TGCGCCAGCAGGGACCCGGAAGGGCAGCCCCAGCATTTT. The sequence joins TRBV5-1 to TRBJ1-5; too little of a D gene remains to name it. Per the germline V gene, SGHRS is the CDR1 and YFSETQ is the CDR2. V is reduced by 5 bases and J by 7 bases, leaving a spacing of 13 bases between them. Including cysteine and phenylalanine, the CDR3 has 13 amino acids. Only CDR3 DNA remains: 39 bases, in frame from the first base.